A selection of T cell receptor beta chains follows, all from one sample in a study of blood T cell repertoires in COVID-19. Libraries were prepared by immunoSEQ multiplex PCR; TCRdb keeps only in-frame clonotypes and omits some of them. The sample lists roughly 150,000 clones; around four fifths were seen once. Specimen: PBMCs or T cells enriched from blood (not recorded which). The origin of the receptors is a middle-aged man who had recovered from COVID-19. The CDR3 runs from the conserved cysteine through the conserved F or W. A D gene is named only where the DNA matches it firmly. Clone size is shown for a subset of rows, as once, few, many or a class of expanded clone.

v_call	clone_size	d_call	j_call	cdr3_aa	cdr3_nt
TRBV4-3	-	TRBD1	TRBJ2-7	CASSQDWDRGANEQYF	TGCGCCAGCAGCCAAGATTGGGACAGGGGGGCCAACGAGCAGTACTTC
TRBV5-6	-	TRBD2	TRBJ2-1	CASSLPGLAGVDEQFF	TGTGCCAGCAGCCTGCCGGGACTAGCGGGGGTGGATGAGCAGTTCTTC
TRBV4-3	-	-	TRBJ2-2	CASSVFNTGELFF	TGCGCCAGCAGCGTCTTTAACACCGGGGAGCTGTTTTTT
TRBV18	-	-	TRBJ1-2	CASSLPKPPLRYTF	TGTGCCAGCTCACTACCTAAACCCCCACTTCGCTACACCTTC
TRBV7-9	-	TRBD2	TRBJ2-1	CASSRNSGGYYNEQFF	TGTGCCAGCAGCCGAAATAGCGGGGGATACTACAATGAGCAGTTCTTC
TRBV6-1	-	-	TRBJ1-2	CASSEKGSLANYGYTF	TGTGCCAGCAGTGAAAAAGGATCGCTAGCTAACTATGGCTACACCTTC
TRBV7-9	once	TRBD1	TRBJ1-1	CASRPRQGANTEAFF	TGTGCCAGCAGACCCCGACAGGGGGCGAACACTGAAGCTTTCTTT
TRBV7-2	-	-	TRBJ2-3	CASSLGGQGWGTDTQYF	TGTGCCAGCAGCTTAGGGGGGCAGGGTTGGGGCACAGATACGCAGTATTTT
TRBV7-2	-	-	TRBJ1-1	CASSLVERTANTEAFF	TGTGCCAGCAGCTTAGTGGAGCGGACAGCGAACACTGAAGCTTTCTTT
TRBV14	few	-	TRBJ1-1	CASSHPGMNTEAFF	TGTGCCAGCAGCCACCCCGGGATGAACACTGAAGCTTTCTTT
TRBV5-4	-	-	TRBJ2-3	CASSLNRNADTQYF	TGTGCCAGCAGCTTGAACAGGAACGCAGATACGCAGTATTTT
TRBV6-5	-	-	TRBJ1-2	CASRTIQVYGYTF	TGTGCCAGCAGAACTATACAGGTCTATGGCTACACCTTC
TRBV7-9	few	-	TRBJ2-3	CASSRTAQTDTQYF	TGTGCCAGCAGCCGGACAGCGCAGACAGATACGCAGTATTTT
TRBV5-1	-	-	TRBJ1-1	CASSLGRRGLNTEAFF	TGCGCCAGCAGCTTGGGACGAAGGGGCCTGAACACTGAAGCTTTCTTT
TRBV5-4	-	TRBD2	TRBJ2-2	CASSLIKLAGHTGELFF	TGTGCCAGCAGCTTGATTAAACTAGCGGGTCACACCGGGGAGCTGTTTTTT